This T cell receptor beta chain emerged from a study of Graves' ophthalmopathy and Graves' hyperthyroidism. RNA transcripts were the template, and TCR beta CDR3 regions were amplified from them. HTBI-primed first-round RT-PCR preceded second-round multiplex PCR. TCRdb analysed the multiplex PCR reads with MiXCR anew, one entry per CDR3 protein. This sample has approximately 1.2 million distinct CDR3 sequences; roughly 35% occur once, and the top ten carry over 8.5%. The diagnosis combined clinical symptoms, thyroxine, TRAb, thyroid ultrasound and orbital computed tomography scans. This clonotype was seen many times. J gave up 5 bases and V 6 bases, and 6 bases lay outside the gene matches. CDR1 and CDR2 from the germline V gene are MGHDK and SYGVNS. The CDR3 is made up of 14 amino acids.

Material: peripheral blood or thyroid tissue (not recorded which). This TCR came from an adult man with Graves' hyperthyroidism. The V and J genes are TRBV25-1 and TRBJ1-4, with 7 bases that match TRBD1. CDR3 sequence reads: CASRETGRNEKLFF. The CDR3 DNA sequence: TGTGCCAGCAGGGAGACAGGGAGAAATGAAAAACTGTTTTTT.